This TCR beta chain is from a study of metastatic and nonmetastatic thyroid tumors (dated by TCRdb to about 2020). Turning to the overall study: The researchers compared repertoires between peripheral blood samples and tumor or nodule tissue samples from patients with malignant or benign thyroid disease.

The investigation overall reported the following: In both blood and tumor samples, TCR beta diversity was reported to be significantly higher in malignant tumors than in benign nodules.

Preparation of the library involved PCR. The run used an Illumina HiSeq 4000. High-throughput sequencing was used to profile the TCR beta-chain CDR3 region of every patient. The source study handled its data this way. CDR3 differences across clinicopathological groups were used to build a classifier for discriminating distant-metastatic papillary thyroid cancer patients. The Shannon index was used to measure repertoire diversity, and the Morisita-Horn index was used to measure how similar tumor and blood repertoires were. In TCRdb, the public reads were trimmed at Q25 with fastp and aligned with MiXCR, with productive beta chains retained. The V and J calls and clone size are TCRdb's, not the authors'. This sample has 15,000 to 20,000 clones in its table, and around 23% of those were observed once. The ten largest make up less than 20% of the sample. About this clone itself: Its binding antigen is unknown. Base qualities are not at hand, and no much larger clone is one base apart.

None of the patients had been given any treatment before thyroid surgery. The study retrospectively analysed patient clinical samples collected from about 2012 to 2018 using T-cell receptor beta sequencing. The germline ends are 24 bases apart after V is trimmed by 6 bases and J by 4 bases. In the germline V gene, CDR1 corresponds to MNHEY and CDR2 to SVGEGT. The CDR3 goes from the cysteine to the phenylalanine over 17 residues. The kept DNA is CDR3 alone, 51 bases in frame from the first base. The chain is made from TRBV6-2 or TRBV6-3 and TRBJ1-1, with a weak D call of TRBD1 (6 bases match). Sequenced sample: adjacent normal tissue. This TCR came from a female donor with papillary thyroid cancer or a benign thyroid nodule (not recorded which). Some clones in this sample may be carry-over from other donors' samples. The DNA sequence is TGTGCCAGCAGGATCCATCAGGGGAGAGAGTTCGGCACTGAAGCTTTCTTT. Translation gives CASRIHQGREFGTEAFF.